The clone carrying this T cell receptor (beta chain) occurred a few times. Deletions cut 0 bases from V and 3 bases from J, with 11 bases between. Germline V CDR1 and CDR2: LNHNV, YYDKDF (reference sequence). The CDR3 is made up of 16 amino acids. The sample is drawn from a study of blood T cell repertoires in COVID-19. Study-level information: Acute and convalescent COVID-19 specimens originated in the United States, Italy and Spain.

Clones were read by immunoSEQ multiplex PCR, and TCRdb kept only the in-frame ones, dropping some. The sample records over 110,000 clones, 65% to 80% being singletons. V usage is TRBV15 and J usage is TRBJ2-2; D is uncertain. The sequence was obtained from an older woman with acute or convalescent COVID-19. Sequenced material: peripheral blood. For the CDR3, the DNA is TGTGCCACCAGCAGAGATTCCGGTGTTTACACCGGGGAGCTGTTTTTT. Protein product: CATSRDSGVYTGELFF.